This T cell receptor beta chain derives from a study of PD-1 blockade in classical Hodgkin lymphoma. Every patient was affected by relapse after autologous stem cell transplantation, while exposure to brentuximab vedotin was not uniform. The table lists this clone with a few counts. Sequenced by immunoSEQ multiplex PCR; TCRdb stores in-frame clones only, minus some. The repertoire includes roughly 150,000 clones, 78% of them detected once, and over 7.5% sits in the top ten. Between the trimmed V and J ends, which lost 5 bases and 1 base, there was a span of 3 bases. The CDR3 totals 12 residues. CDR1 is SGHAT, CDR2 FQNNGV, per germline.

This material consisted of peripheral blood mononuclear cells (PBMCs), taken before the second cycle of nivolumab. The receptor comes from a human donor with classical Hodgkin lymphoma. The chain recombines TRBV11-2 with TRBJ1-3; no clear D gene. The CDR3 sequence: CASSPSGNTIYF. The CDR3 DNA follows: TGTGCCAGCAGCCCGTCTGGAAACACCATATATTTT.